This entry lists 21 T cell receptor beta chains sequenced from one sample in a study of Graves' ophthalmopathy and Graves' hyperthyroidism. As the template, RNA transcripts were used to amplify TCR beta CDR3 regions. Amplification began with first-round RT-PCR using HTBI primers, then second-round multiplex PCR was performed. From the multiplex PCR reads, TCRdb called clonotypes with MiXCR, one entry per CDR3 protein. Found here are 600,000 to 650,000 distinct CDR3 sequences, approximately 22% of them singletons; the top ten hold roughly 6.9%. The sample consisted of peripheral blood. The receptors derive from a woman under 30 with stable Graves' hyperthyroidism. Some clones in this sample may be carry-over from other donors' samples.

In this sample, this clonotype turned up many times. The chain couples TRBV28 to TRBJ1-5; D uncertain. This CDR3 spans 12 amino acids. Trimming cost V 5 bases and J 12 bases, with 14 bases left between them. Germline loops: CDR1 MDHEN, CDR2 SYDVKM. CDR3 nucleotide sequence: TGTGCCAGCAGTACGACATGGCCGGTCCAGCATTTT. The encoded protein is CASSTTWPVQHF.

This clonotype was detected ten times or more. This chain connects TRBV24-1 to TRBJ2-5; D is ambiguous. The germline V gene encodes CDR1 KGHDR and CDR2 SFDVKD. This CDR3 has 14 amino acids. V lost 2 bases and J lost 2, with 8 bases in between. In DNA form, the CDR3 reads TGTGCCACCAGTGATTCCGCAGGACAAGAGACCCAGTACTTC. Translating it yields CATSDSAGQETQYF.

The V gene is TRBV6-2 or TRBV6-3, the J gene TRBJ2-7, with 9 positions matching TRBD2. Germline CDR1 is MNHEY and CDR2 is SVGEGT. The J segment lost 4 bases and the V segment lost 7 bases, leaving 14 bases of the junction unmatched. There are 16 residues in the CDR3. DNA of the CDR3: TGTGCCAGCACCGAACCCGGCGGGAGGGCCAAATACGAGCAGTACTTC. Amino acids: CASTEPGGRAKYEQYF.

V usage is TRBV12-3 or TRBV12-4 and J usage is TRBJ2-7, with TRBD2 identical over 7 bases. Germline trimming cut 0 bases from V and 9 bases from J; bases unmatched to any gene: 8. The CDR3 is 14 amino acids. The CDR3 protein is CASSLAGGLWVQYF. CDR3 coding DNA: TGTGCCAGCAGTTTAGCGGGAGGGCTGTGGGTGCAGTACTTC.

At least ten counts were recorded for this clonotype. The genes are TRBV12-3 or TRBV12-4 and TRBJ2-5; D could derive from TRBD1 or TRBD2 (5 bases each). This CDR3 contains 14 residues. V dropped 7 bases and J dropped 1 base, with 13 bases sitting between them. The CDR3 DNA reads as TGTGCCAGCACGATCGGGACCGCCCAAGAGACCCAGTACTTC. Its protein product is CASTIGTAQETQYF.

The V call is TRBV6-1, the J call TRBJ2-5, with 9 bases that match TRBD2. The length of the CDR3 is 15 residues. V was clipped by 5 bases and J by 5 bases; unmatched bases: 9. Germline V gene sequence: CDR1 MNHNS, CDR2 SASEGT. The CDR3 sequence: CASSSIAGVGETQYF. The CDR3 DNA is TGTGCCAGCAGTAGCATAGCGGGAGTTGGGGAGACCCAGTACTTC.

This clonotype turned up a few times. The chain uses TRBV6-7 and TRBJ2-7, with TRBD1 matching over 7 bases. TRBV6-7 is annotated as an ORF whose role is uncertain. V lost 2 bases, J lost 2 bases, and 3 bases stayed unmatched. This CDR3 region has 14 residues. The CDR3 sequence: CASSYEGAPYEQYF. In nucleotides, the CDR3 is TGTGCCAGCAGTTACGAGGGGGCTCCCTACGAGCAGTACTTC.

This clonotype was recorded at least ten times. This chain connects TRBV28 to TRBJ1-2, with 7 bases fitting TRBD1. The germline V gene has CDR1 MDHEN and CDR2 SYDVKM. Trimming cost V 8 bases and J 7 bases; bases outside gene matches: 16. The CDR3 runs 15 residues. DNA for the CDR3: TGTGCCAGCCACACCTTAGGCCAGGGGGACCGTGGCTACACCTTC. Encoded protein: CASHTLGQGDRGYTF.

This clonotype occurred once. The gene calls are TRBV11-2 and TRBJ2-5, with TRBD1 matching 9 bases. The germline V gene encodes CDR1 SGHAT and CDR2 FQNNGV. CDR3 length: 14 amino acids. The V gene end was trimmed by 5 bases and the J gene end by 6 bases; junction bases not matched to a gene: 7. CDR3 sequence reads: CASSTGTGKQTQYF. In DNA, the CDR3 is TGTGCCAGCAGCACGGGGACAGGGAAACAGACCCAGTACTTC.

This clonotype appeared many times. This chain links TRBV7-8 with TRBJ1-6; TRBD1 matches 9 bases. CDR1 SGHVS and CDR2 FQNEAQ come from the germline V gene. The V segment lost 4 bases and the J segment 7 bases; nucleotides outside the gene matches: 8. The CDR3 is 16 residues long. CDR3 nucleotide sequence: TGTGCCAGCAGCTACGCCCAGGGACAGGGCAATTCACCCCTCCACTTT. It translates to CASSYAQGQGNSPLHF.

This clonotype was picked up many times. This rearrangement joins TRBV28 to TRBJ2-5, with D possibly being TRBD1 or TRBD2 (5 bases each). This CDR3 is built from 14 residues. Germline V CDR1 and CDR2: MDHEN, SYDVKM. With 8 bases removed from V and 5 bases from J, the gap between germline ends came to 18 bases. The CDR3 sequence: CASAPVGERETQYF. CDR3 in DNA: TGTGCCAGCGCCCCGGTGGGGGAGAGGGAGACCCAGTACTTC. Supplemented by reference TRBV28 and TRBJ2-5, the full variable domain reads DVKVTQSSRYLVKRTGEKVFLECVQDMDHENMFWYRQDPGLGLRLIYFSYDVKMKEKGDIPEGYSVSREKKERFSLILESASTNQTSMYLCASAPVGERETQYFGPGTRLLVL.

This chain uses TRBV6-5 with TRBJ2-3; 8 nucleotides align to TRBD2. CDR3 size: 16 residues. V shed 0 bases, J shed 2 bases, and the junction held 4 bases outside the gene matches. CDR1 and CDR2 (germline): MNHEY, SVGAGI. Written as DNA, the CDR3 is TGTGCCAGCAGTTACTCTTTAGCGGGACCCACAGATACGCAGTATTTT. This gives the protein CASSYSLAGPTDTQYF.

Ten or more counts support this clonotype. The chain links TRBV7-2 to TRBJ2-5; D is possibly TRBD2 (6 bases). V shed 5 bases and J shed 4 bases, with 14 bases lying between them. The CDR3 extends over 14 amino acids. Germline loops: CDR1 SGHTA, CDR2 FQGNSA. The CDR3 is CASSTLVGGETQYF. The DNA of the CDR3 is TGTGCCAGCAGCACATTGGTGGGGGGAGAGACCCAGTACTTC.

This clonotype was seen only a few times. The chain is built from TRBV12-3 or TRBV12-4 and TRBJ1-2; D is perhaps TRBD1 (6 bases). The CDR3 is made up of 13 amino acids. Trimming removed 5 bases at V and 6 bases at J, with 13 bases between. CDR3 protein: CASSVIGQNGYTF. CDR3 sequence (DNA): TGTGCCAGCAGTGTAATAGGACAGAATGGCTACACCTTC.

Ten or more counts support this clonotype. V is TRBV30 and J is TRBJ2-7; the D gene could be TRBD1 or TRBD2 (5 bases each). V shed 3 bases and J shed 0 bases, with 15 bases lying between them. The CDR3 contains 15 residues. CDR1 is GTSNPN, CDR2 SVGIG, per germline (reference sequence). CDR3 coding DNA: TGTGCCTGGAGATCGCCGACGAGGGGCTCCTACGAGCAGTACTTC. Translation: CAWRSPTRGSYEQYF.

This clonotype has ten or more counts. V usage is TRBV7-9 and J usage is TRBJ1-2; TRBD1 might be the D (5 bases). CDR1 is SEHNR, CDR2 FQNEAQ, per germline (reference sequence). V lost 7 bases, J lost 4 bases, and 13 bases lay in between. The CDR3 consists of 13 residues. CDR3 amino acids: CASIQEGTYGYTF. DNA of the CDR3: TGTGCCAGCATCCAGGAAGGGACCTATGGCTACACCTTC.

This clonotype appeared many times. The rearrangement joins TRBV7-8 to TRBJ1-6, with no clear D. Per the germline V gene, CDR1 is SGHVS and CDR2 is FQNEAQ. The CDR3 extends over 16 amino acids. The germline V and J ends were trimmed by 5 bases and 0 bases, with 11 bases remaining between them. The CDR3 DNA sequence: TGTGCCAGCAGCGGGCAGAGACACTCCTATAATTCACCCCTCCACTTT. Protein sequence: CASSGQRHSYNSPLHF. Full variable domain (outside the CDR3, taken from reference TRBV7-8 and TRBJ1-6): GAGVSQSPRYKVAKRGQDVALRCDPISGHVSLFWYQQALGQGPEFLTYFQNEAQLDKSGLPSDRFFAERPEGSVSTLKIQRTQQEDSAVYLCASSGQRHSYNSPLHFGNGTRLTVT.

This chain uses TRBV6-2 or TRBV6-3 with TRBJ1-1, with a weak D call TRBD1 (5 bases). Germline CDR1 reads MNHEY; CDR2 reads SVGEGT. The CDR3 covers 14 residues. The ends were cut back, 6 bases at V and 5 bases at J, with 16 bases in the middle. The CDR3 nucleotides are TGTGCCAGCAGCGACGGACAAACCGGTACTGAAGCTTTCTTT. Translation gives CASSDGQTGTEAFF.

The chain recombines TRBV11-3 with TRBJ2-7; D is unresolved. The V end was cut by 5 bases, the J end by 2 bases, with 16 bases between. Germline values: CDR1 SGHNT, CDR2 YENEEA. The CDR3 spans 15 residues. CDR3 DNA sequence: TGTGCCAGCAGCCCCGTGGTGGCTGAGGCCTACGAGCAGTACTTC. Its protein product is CASSPVVAEAYEQYF.

There are many counts of this clonotype. The rearrangement joins TRBV7-9 to TRBJ2-5, with D perhaps given as TRBD1 or TRBD2 (5 bases each). Looked up from germline, CDR1 is SEHNR and CDR2 is FQNEAQ (reference sequence). The CDR3 totals 13 residues. Trimming shortened V by 5 bases and J by 5 bases, and 12 bases separated the two germline ends. The CDR3 here is CASSRGAAETQYF. CDR3 bases: TGTGCCAGCAGCCGAGGGGCCGCGGAGACCCAGTACTTC.

This chain joins TRBV2 and TRBJ2-5; 8 bases line up with TRBD2. This CDR3 has 14 amino acids. Germline CDR1 is SNHLY and CDR2 is FYNNEI. With 3 bases clipped from V and 2 bases from J, the junction kept 2 bases outside the gene matches. This CDR3 reads CASSDGREQETQYF. CDR3 DNA sequence: TGTGCCAGCAGTGACGGGAGGGAACAAGAGACCCAGTACTTC.